Presented here are 9 T cell receptor beta chains from one specimen sequenced in a study of CD8 T cells in ankylosing spondylitis (dated by TCRdb to the late 2010s). Receptors were amplified or captured by 5' RACE. Sequencing used an Illumina HiSeq 2500. The raw public data were reprocessed by TCRdb itself: fastp quality trimming at Q25, MiXCR clonotype calling, in-frame beta chains only. Rows with one shared CDR3 protein collapse into an entry with the most common genes and DNA. Here the sample has hundreds of thousands of distinct CDR3 sequences; roughly 20% occur a single time. Roughly 8% of the sample rests with the top ten. Source material: blood, either unsorted or a sorted T cell fraction (not recorded which). These receptors all come from a male donor with ankylosing spondylitis or in good health (not recorded which).

This clonotype came up a few times. J is TRBJ2-3 and V is TRBV29-1; 8 bases fit TRBD2. From germline, CDR1 is SQVTM and CDR2 ANQGSEA. The V segment lost 5 bases and the J segment 2 bases; nucleotides outside the gene matches: 9. This CDR3 is built from 15 residues. In nucleotides, the CDR3 is TGCAGCGTTCCGGAGCGGGGGAGAAACACAGATACGCAGTATTTT. It encodes CSVPERGRNTDTQYF.

Points on this clonotype: A much larger clone lies a single base off, so this may be a read error. CDR3 region: CASSGTSGNWNTRELFF. The CDR3 nucleotides read TGTGCCAGCAGTGGGACTAGCGGGAATTGGAACACCAGGGAGCTGTTTTTT. The J gene is TRBJ2-2, the V gene TRBV12-3 or TRBV12-4, with 13 nucleotides matching TRBD2. This CDR3 region has 17 residues.

The rearrangement uses TRBV27 and TRBJ2-1; D may be TRBD1 (5 bases). Trimming removed 7 bases from V and 6 bases from J, with 16 bases in between. Per the germline V gene, CDR1 is MNHEY and CDR2 is SMNVEV (reference sequence). This CDR3 has 14 residues. CDR3 bases: TGTGCCAGCACACTCGTGGGGCCTGGCAATGAGCAGTTCTTC. Translated, it gives CASTLVGPGNEQFF.

This clonotype has a handful of counts. The CDR3 sequence: CASTRRHLVAFF. As DNA, the CDR3 is TGTGCCAGCACCAGACGGCACCTTGTGGCTTTCTTT. The J gene is TRBJ1-1, the V gene TRBV12-3 or TRBV12-4; D gene uncertain. The CDR3 runs to 12 residues. Trimming left V 7 bases short and J 11 bases short, with 17 bases between.

The chain combines TRBV20-1 with TRBJ1-3, with D possibly matching TRBD1 (5 bases). The germline V gene encodes CDR1 DFQATT and CDR2 SNEGSKA (reference sequence). The length of the CDR3 is 15 residues. V lost 5 bases, J lost 0 bases, and 14 bases lay in between. CDR3: CSASTAPDSGNTIYF. CDR3 nucleotide sequence: TGCAGTGCTTCGACAGCCCCGGACTCTGGAAACACCATATATTTT.

This clonotype was observed a handful of times. The CDR3, as DNA: TGCAGTGCTAGAGGCCACGGGACTTACGAGCAGTACGTC. This sequence encodes CSARGHGTYEQYV. The chain combines TRBV20-1 with TRBJ2-7; TRBD2 might be the D (6 bases). Germline V CDR1 and CDR2: DFQATT, SNEGSKA (reference sequence). V gave up 1 base and J gave up 4 bases, with 11 bases separating them. This CDR3 spans 13 amino acids.

The CDR3 DNA follows: TGTGCCAGCAGCTTAGTCCGCTCCACCTACAATGAGCAGTTCTTC. This gives the protein CASSLVRSTYNEQFF. The gene calls are TRBV7-9 and TRBJ2-1; D is ambiguous. The CDR3 totals 15 residues. The V gene lost 1 base and the J gene lost 2 bases, with 9 bases spanning the gap. Germline V gene lookup returns CDR1 SEHNR and CDR2 FQNEAQ (reference sequence).

This clonotype was detected a few times. The rearrangement uses TRBV7-8 and TRBJ2-7; possible D gene TRBD1, 6 bases. Germline lookup yields CDR1 SGHVS and CDR2 FQNEAQ. V was pared by 2 bases and J by 3 bases, with 8 bases between. The CDR3 is 13 amino acids. The CDR3 spells CASSLRDNYEQYV. The CDR3 coding sequence is TGTGCCAGCAGCTTAAGGGACAACTACGAGCAGTACGTC.

This clonotype has only a few counts. This chain joins TRBV11-2 and TRBJ2-3, with 7 positions matching TRBD1. V was clipped by 7 bases and J by 0 bases; unmatched bases: 4. CDR1 and CDR2 (germline): SGHAT, FQNNGV. The CDR3 runs 14 residues. Here the CDR3 reads CASTTGQSTDTQYF. The CDR3 DNA is TGTGCCAGCACGACGGGACAGAGCACAGATACGCAGTATTTT. Filled out from reference TRBV11-2 and TRBJ2-3, the complete variable domain reads EAGVAQSPRYKIIEKRQSVAFWCNPISGHATLYWYQQILGQGPKLLIQFQNNGVVDDSQLPKDRFSAERLKGVDSTLKIQPAKLEDSAVYLCASTTGQSTDTQYFGPGTRLTVL.